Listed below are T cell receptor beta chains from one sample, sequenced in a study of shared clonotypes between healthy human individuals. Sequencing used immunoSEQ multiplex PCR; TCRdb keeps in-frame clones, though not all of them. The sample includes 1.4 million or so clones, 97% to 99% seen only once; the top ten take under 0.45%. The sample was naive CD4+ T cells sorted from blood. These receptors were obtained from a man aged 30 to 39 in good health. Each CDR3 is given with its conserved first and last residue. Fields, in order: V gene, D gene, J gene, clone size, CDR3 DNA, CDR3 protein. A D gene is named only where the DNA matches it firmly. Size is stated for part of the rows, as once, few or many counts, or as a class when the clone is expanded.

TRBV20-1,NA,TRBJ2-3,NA,TGCAGTGCACGGGATACGCAGTATTTT,CSARDTQYF
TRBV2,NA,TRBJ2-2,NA,TGTGCCAACAAATCACCCAGGGAGTGGGACACCGGGGAGCTGTTTTTT,CANKSPREWDTGELFF
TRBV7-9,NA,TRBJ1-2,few,TGTGCCAGCAGCTTCGGAGCTAGTTGGACTAACTATGGCTACACCTTC,CASSFGASWTNYGYTF
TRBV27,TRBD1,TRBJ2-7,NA,TGTGCCAGCAGTCCGCAGACAGGGACCTACGAGCAGTACTTC,CASSPQTGTYEQYF
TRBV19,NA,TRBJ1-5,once,TGTGCCAGTAGTGTGGGCAATAATCAGCCCCAGCATTTT,CASSVGNNQPQHF
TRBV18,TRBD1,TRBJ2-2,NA,TGTGCCAGCTTACCGGGGACAGTGGGGAGCGCGAACACCGGGGAGCTGTTTTTT,CASLPGTVGSANTGELFF
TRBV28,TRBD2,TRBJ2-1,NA,TGTGCCAGCAGTCCTACGACTAGCGCGATCTACAATGAGCAGTTCTTC,CASSPTTSAIYNEQFF
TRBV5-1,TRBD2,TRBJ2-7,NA,TGCGCCAGCAGTTCCAGCGGGAGATTGATCTACGAGCAGTACTTC,CASSSSGRLIYEQYF
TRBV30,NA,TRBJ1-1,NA,TGTGCCTGGAGTGTAAGGGGCCCTGGAGAAGCTTTCTTT,CAWSVRGPGEAFF
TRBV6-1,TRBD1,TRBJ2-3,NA,TGTGCCAGCAGGACAGGGAGCACAGATACGCAGTATTTT,CASRTGSTDTQYF
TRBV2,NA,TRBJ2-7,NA,TGTGCCAGCAGTGAAGCATCACGCGAGCAGTACTTC,CASSEASREQYF
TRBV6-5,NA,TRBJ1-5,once,TGTGCCAGCAGGACCAGGCAGGGGTGGAATCAGCCCCAGCATTTT,CASRTRQGWNQPQHF
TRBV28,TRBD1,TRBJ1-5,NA,TGTGCCAGCACCATTGGGGGGATGACAGGGAGCAATCAGCCCCAGCATTTT,CASTIGGMTGSNQPQHF
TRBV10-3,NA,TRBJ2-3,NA,TGTGCCATCAGTGAGTCGGTCGTCAGCACAGATACGCAGTATTTT,CAISESVVSTDTQYF
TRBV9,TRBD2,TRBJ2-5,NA,TGTGCCAGCAGCGTAGGAACTAGCGGGGTCCAAGAGACCCAGTACTTC,CASSVGTSGVQETQYF
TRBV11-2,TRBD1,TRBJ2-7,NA,TGTGCCAGCAGCTTAGTGCACCTCGGGACAGGGGGCCGCGAGCAGTACTTC,CASSLVHLGTGGREQYF
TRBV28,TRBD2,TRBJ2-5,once,TGTGCCAGCAGTTTGGGACTAGCGGGACAAGAGACCCAGTACTTC,CASSLGLAGQETQYF
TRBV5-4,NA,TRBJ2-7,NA,TGTGCCAGCAGCTTGGGACAGAGGGGCTACGAGCAGTACTTC,CASSLGQRGYEQYF
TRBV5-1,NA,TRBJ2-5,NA,TGCGCCAGCCGCGGGACTGCCGAAGAGACCCAGTACTTC,CASRGTAEETQYF
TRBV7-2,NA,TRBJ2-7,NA,TGTGCCAGCAGGACTGGGGGGCCCTACGAGCAGTACTTC,CASRTGGPYEQYF
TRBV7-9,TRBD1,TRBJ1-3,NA,TGTGCCAGCAGCCCACGACAGGGGGGAAACACCATATATTTT,CASSPRQGGNTIYF
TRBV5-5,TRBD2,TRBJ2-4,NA,TGTGCCAGCAGCTCCTCCGGGACTAGCGGGAGGGCCTCGTACTTC,CASSSSGTSGRASYF
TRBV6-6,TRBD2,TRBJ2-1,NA,TGTGCCGGGGGGTCAGCGGGAGGGCCCTACAATGAGCAGTTCTTC,CAGGSAGGPYNEQFF
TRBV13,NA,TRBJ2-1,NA,TGTGCCAGCAGCTTAGTCGGGACCCAAGGAGGCAATGAGCAGTTCTTC,CASSLVGTQGGNEQFF
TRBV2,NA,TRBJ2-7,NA,TGTGCCAGCAGTGATGGTCGGGTTGACGAGCAGTACTTC,CASSDGRVDEQYF
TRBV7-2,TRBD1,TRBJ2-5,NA,TGTGCCAGCAGCTCCAATCCGGGACAGGGGGGAGAGACCCAGTACTTC,CASSSNPGQGGETQYF
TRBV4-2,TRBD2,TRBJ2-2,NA,TGTGCCAGCAGCCAAGAGGCTAGCGGGAGTAGTAACACCGGGGAGCTGTTTTTT,CASSQEASGSSNTGELFF